These 27 T cell receptor beta chains were all obtained from the same sample, sequenced in a study of cytomegalovirus exposure and HLA in healthy donors. Use of 60 Vbeta and 13 Jbeta primers characterized the PCR. Using immunoSEQ multiplex PCR, the repertoire was profiled, and TCRdb retains in-frame clones only, with some absent. The sample has some 200,000 clones; approximately 79% are singletons. The specimen was PBMCs. Receptors were obtained from a girl aged 5 to 17 in good health and CMV-seropositive.

The chain uses TRBV6-5 and TRBJ2-1; D may be TRBD2 (5 bases). V dropped 4 bases and J dropped 6 bases, with 10 bases sitting between them. Looked up from germline, CDR1 is MNHEY and CDR2 is SVGAGI. The CDR3 sequence is 13 residues long. The CDR3, as DNA: TGTGCCAGCAGTTTGTACCGGGGCAATGAGCAGTTCTTC. Its translation is CASSLYRGNEQFF.

The chain employs TRBV5-6 and TRBJ1-3; 7 nucleotides agree with TRBD1. The CDR3 runs 16 residues. The junction had 7 bases not matched to a gene; V was cut back by 4 bases and J by 0 bases. From germline, CDR1 is SGHDT and CDR2 YYEEEE. CDR3: CASSPRGVGSGNTIYF. The CDR3 bases are TGTGCCAGCAGCCCCAGGGGGGTAGGCTCTGGAAACACCATATATTTT.

The CDR3 DNA reads TGTGCCAGCAGCTCTCCACTAGGCAATGAGCAGTTCTTC. Translating it yields CASSSPLGNEQFF. This chain joins TRBV7-8 and TRBJ2-1; the D gene is possibly TRBD2 (5 bases). This CDR3 spans 13 amino acids. V lost 4 bases, J lost 6 bases, and 10 bases lay in between. CDR1 is SGHVS and CDR2 is FQNEAQ in the germline V gene.

This clone was seen only once. The chain recombines TRBV18 with TRBJ1-5; tentatively, D is TRBD1 (6 bases). V lost 2 bases and J 1 base, leaving 12 bases between the germline ends. Germline values: CDR1 KGHSH, CDR2 LQKENI. The length of the CDR3 is 16 residues. This chain's CDR3 is CASSPTGTMSNQPQHF. The CDR3 region has the DNA TGTGCCAGCTCACCAACAGGGACTATGAGCAATCAGCCCCAGCATTTT.

The rearrangement links TRBV6-5 to TRBJ1-3; D possibly corresponds to TRBD1 (6 bases). This CDR3 spans 15 amino acids. CDR1 is MNHEY, CDR2 SVGAGI, per germline. V shed 5 bases and J shed 0 bases, with 11 bases lying between them. The CDR3, as DNA: TGTGCCAGCAGTCCGAACAGGGTCTCTGGAAACACCATATATTTT. Its protein product is CASSPNRVSGNTIYF.

The V and J genes are TRBV4-3 and TRBJ2-3; D is unresolved. Germline V gene lookup returns CDR1 LGHNA and CDR2 YSLEER. This CDR3 is 13 amino acids long. The V end was cut by 3 bases, the J end by 0 bases, with 4 bases between. In DNA, the CDR3 is TGCGCCAGCAGCCAGACTAGCACAGATACGCAGTATTTT. Translated: CASSQTSTDTQYF.

In this sample, this clone turned up once. The chain recombines TRBV2 with TRBJ2-2; TRBD2 aligns across 12 bases. This CDR3 is built from 15 residues. The V and J ends lost 8 bases and 5 bases, in that order; junction bases with no gene match: 6. From germline, CDR1 is SNHLY and CDR2 FYNNEI. The CDR3 sequence: CASHLAGGRTGELFF. Here the CDR3 DNA reads TGTGCCAGCCACCTAGCGGGGGGGCGAACCGGGGAGCTGTTTTTT.

This clone has just a few counts. The rearrangement links TRBV5-4 to TRBJ2-7; 11 bases match TRBD2. V lost 4 bases and J lost 4; bases outside the gene matches: 10. Germline-derived CDR1 and CDR2 are SGHNT and YYREEE (reference sequence). This CDR3 spans 16 amino acids. CDR3 in DNA: TGTGCCAGCAGCCGGGGCCTAGCGGGGGGCGGGTACGAGCAGTACTTC. Translation: CASSRGLAGGGYEQYF.

The chain employs TRBV6-6 and TRBJ1-2; D remains unclear. The germline V and J ends were trimmed by 9 bases and 4 bases, with 12 bases remaining between them. CDR1 is MNHNY, CDR2 SVGAGI, per germline (reference sequence). The CDR3 totals 12 residues. CDR3 DNA sequence: TGTGCCAGTTACGGGGAGGGCTATGGCTACACCTTC. Translated, it gives CASYGEGYGYTF.

This clone was counted a single time. J is TRBJ2-5 and V is TRBV20-1, with D hard to call. The CDR3 contains 10 residues. Trimming removed 3 bases at V and 4 bases at J, with 3 bases between. The V gene's germline CDR1 is DFQATT and CDR2 SNEGSKA (reference sequence). CDR3 coding DNA: TGCAGTGCTAGCTTAGAGACCCAGTACTTC. Its protein product is CSASLETQYF.

This sequence joins TRBV18 and TRBJ2-5; D possibly corresponds to TRBD1 (5 bases). The ends were cut back, 0 bases at V and 1 base at J, with 18 bases in the middle. The CDR3 contains 18 residues. Germline V gives CDR1 KGHSH, CDR2 LQKENI. DNA for the CDR3: TGTGCCAGCTCACCACCGGTGGGTGGAGAACAGGTCCAAGAGACCCAGTACTTC. Its translation: CASSPPVGGEQVQETQYF.

This rearrangement joins TRBV4-1 to TRBJ2-3; 8 bases map to TRBD2. The CDR3 runs to 15 residues. With V trimmed by 3 bases and J by 7 bases, 9 bases remained unmatched. Germline V gene data show CDR1 as MGHRA and CDR2 as YSYEKL. The CDR3 region has the DNA TGCGCCAGCAGCCAGCAGACGGGGGGGCTTTATACGCAGTATTTT. It specifies CASSQQTGGLYTQYF.

The chain joins TRBV19 to TRBJ2-4, with TRBD1 as a possible D gene (5 bases). Trimming pared 5 bases from V and 9 bases from J, leaving 14 bases between. The CDR3 has 13 residues. Germline loops: CDR1 LNHDA, CDR2 SQIVND (reference sequence). The CDR3 DNA follows: TGTGCCAGTAGTCCCTCGGACATACCCATTCAGTACTTC. This sequence encodes CASSPSDIPIQYF. Full variable domain (remainder filled in from reference TRBV19 and TRBJ2-4): DGGITQSPKYLFRKEGQNVTLSCEQNLNHDAMYWYRQDPGQGLRLIYYSQIVNDFQKGDIAEGYSVSREKKESFPLTVTSAQKNPTAFYLCASSPSDIPIQYFGAGTRLSVL.

This chain uses TRBV7-8 with TRBJ1-5; D ambiguous. The germline CDR1 and CDR2 sequences are SGHVS and FQNEAQ. The CDR3 has 14 amino acids. The V end was cut by 1 base, the J end by 4 bases, with 8 bases between. CDR3: CASSLVSGNQPQHF. DNA of the CDR3: TGTGCCAGCAGCTTAGTTAGCGGGAATCAGCCCCAGCATTTT.

The V call is TRBV6-1, the J call TRBJ1-6, with 8 positions matching TRBD1. V lost 8 bases, J lost 6 bases, and 6 bases stayed unmatched. The CDR3 runs to 14 residues. The germline V gene has CDR1 MNHNS and CDR2 SASEGT. The CDR3 DNA reads as TGTGCCAGCGAATGGACAGGGAGTAATTCACCCCTCCACTTT. Translated, it gives CASEWTGSNSPLHF.

Comment on this clone: This same CDR3 is encoded by further DNA sequences in the sample. This sequence joins TRBV10-2 and TRBJ1-3; 8 nucleotides align to TRBD1. The CDR3 has 14 residues. Germline trimming cut 6 bases from V and 4 bases from J; bases unmatched to any gene: 5. CDR1 WSHSY and CDR2 SAAADI come from the germline V gene. CDR3 sequence reads: CASSRGQDGNTIYF. CDR3 in DNA: TGCGCCAGCAGCAGGGGACAGGACGGAAACACCATATATTTT.

This sequence joins TRBV6-5 and TRBJ1-1; possible D gene TRBD1, 6 bases. Germline CDR1 reads MNHEY; CDR2 reads SVGAGI. V gave up 6 bases and J gave up 0 bases, with 8 bases separating them. The CDR3 runs to 13 residues. CDR3 region: CASSQGMNTEAFF. The CDR3 DNA sequence: TGTGCCAGCAGCCAGGGGATGAACACTGAAGCTTTCTTT.

The chain joins TRBV11-3 to TRBJ2-6; tentatively, D is TRBD2 (6 bases). CDR1 and CDR2 from the germline V gene are SGHNT and YENEEA. Trimming took 0 bases from V and 0 from J, leaving 15 bases between them. The length of the CDR3 is 19 residues. CDR3 coding DNA: TGTGCCAGCAGCTTAGACATAGCGGTAACTAGCTCTGGGGCCAACGTCCTGACTTTC. It yields the protein CASSLDIAVTSSGANVLTF.

V and J are TRBV6-8 and TRBJ1-6; 10 bases are shared with TRBD1. Germline V gives CDR1 MNHGY, CDR2 SAAAGT. V dropped 4 bases and J dropped 6; count of bases not matched to a gene: 3. This CDR3 region has 15 residues. For the CDR3, the DNA is TGTGCCAGCAGTTCCCGGGACAGGGGTAATTCACCCCTCCACTTT. Protein product: CASSSRDRGNSPLHF.

V gene TRBV4-3 combines with J gene TRBJ1-4; a possible D gene is TRBD1 (6 bases). Germline V gene sequence: CDR1 LGHNA, CDR2 YSLEER. The CDR3 consists of 17 residues. Trimming shortened V by 4 bases and J by 2 bases, and 17 bases separated the two germline ends. The CDR3 DNA sequence: TGCGCCAGCAGCCCTCGAAAAACAGGGACCACTAATGAAAAACTGTTTTTT. Amino acids: CASSPRKTGTTNEKLFF.

The chain employs TRBV2 and TRBJ2-1; 11 nucleotides line up with TRBD1. V lost 7 bases and J lost 6; bases outside the gene matches: 20. Germline CDR1 SNHLY, CDR2 FYNNEI. This CDR3 is 19 amino acids long. CDR3 sequence: CASNQLPGQGVSLVNEQFF. The CDR3 region has the DNA TGTGCCAGCAACCAGTTACCGGGACAGGGGGTGAGTCTCGTCAATGAGCAGTTCTTC.

The chain links TRBV4-3 to TRBJ1-3, with 10 nucleotides matching TRBD1. The V gene end was trimmed by 8 bases and the J gene end by 7 bases; junction bases not matched to a gene: 8. The CDR3 sequence is 14 residues long. Germline V lookup: CDR1 LGHNA, CDR2 YSLEER. DNA of the CDR3: TGCGCCAGCCGTCCCGGGACAGGGGCGAACACCATATATTTT. It encodes CASRPGTGANTIYF.

The chain employs TRBV9 and TRBJ1-4; the match to TRBD1 covers 11 bases. Germline V gene lookup returns CDR1 SGDLS and CDR2 YYNGEE. The CDR3 covers 19 residues. The junction had 17 bases not matched to a gene; V was cut back by 3 bases and J by 7 bases. In nucleotides, the CDR3 is TGTGCCAGCAGCGGACCCGGGACAGGGGGTGATAGGATGGTTGAAAAACTGTTTTTT. This encodes CASSGPGTGGDRMVEKLFF.

For the CDR3, the DNA is TGCGCCAGCAGCCAAGAAGCTCCCACCAGGGGGGACTATGGCTACACCTTC. It encodes CASSQEAPTRGDYGYTF. V and J are TRBV4-3 and TRBJ1-2; 7 bases are shared with TRBD1. The V and J ends lost 0 bases and 3 bases, in that order; junction bases with no gene match: 10. CDR1 and CDR2 (germline): LGHNA, YSLEER. This CDR3 comprises 17 residues.

The chain has TRBV7-7 and TRBJ1-1; possibly TRBD1 for D (6 bases). V was trimmed by 0 bases and J by 3 bases, leaving 14 bases between them. Germline CDR1 and CDR2: SSHAT and FNYEAQ (reference sequence). The CDR3 length is 16 residues. This CDR3 is CASSLAARGAHTEAFF. The CDR3 bases are TGTGCCAGCAGCTTAGCGGCGCGGGGGGCGCACACTGAAGCTTTCTTT.

Note on this clone: At the DNA level, this CDR3 is encoded by other sequences in the same sample as well. This chain uses TRBV7-8 with TRBJ2-7, with D perhaps TRBD2 (5 bases). This CDR3 is built from 15 residues. V dropped 0 bases and J dropped 2 bases, with 11 bases sitting between them. In germline, CDR1 is SGHVS, CDR2 FQNEAQ. The CDR3 protein is CASSLAVLATYEQYF. CDR3 DNA: TGTGCCAGCAGCTTAGCGGTTCTAGCTACCTACGAGCAGTACTTC.

This chain joins TRBV28 and TRBJ2-7, with 9 bases lining up with TRBD1. V shed 8 bases, J shed 4 bases, and the junction held 6 bases outside the gene matches. Germline lookup yields CDR1 MDHEN and CDR2 SYDVKM. The CDR3 covers 13 residues. The CDR3 coding sequence is TGTGCCAGCGAGGACAGGGGAGTATACGAGCAGTACTTC. Its protein product is CASEDRGVYEQYF.